This record concerns one T cell receptor (beta chain) sequence. Its antigen remains unknown. Original analysis: ImmunoSEQ gave junction-only sequences without quality scores, so filtering differed. Using immunoSEQ multiplex PCR, the repertoire was profiled, and TCRdb retains in-frame clones only, with some absent. V and J calls and clone size are copied from that table; D and trimming were computed from the DNA. The table shows fewer than 600,000 clones, with roughly four fifths occurring only once. The data were taken from a study of shared clonotypes between healthy human individuals. V lost 6 bases and J lost 5; bases outside the gene matches: 19. CDR3 length equals 19 residues. CDR1 SGHVS and CDR2 FQNEAQ come from the germline V gene. Study results and limitations: Sampling covered blood only; tissue repertoires likely differ. Clonotype sharing among donors was thought likely to change with sequencing depth.

The rearrangement joins TRBV7-8 to TRBJ2-2; 9 nucleotides agree with TRBD2. Sequences were obtained from PBMCs. This TCR was sampled from a woman between 40 and 55 years old in good health. Some clones in this sample may be carry-over from other donors' samples. The CDR3 DNA follows: TGTGCCAGCAGTCAACTCTTGCTCCTTAGCGGGAGAGGTACCGGGGAGCTGTTTTTT. Its protein product is CASSQLLLLSGRGTGELFF.